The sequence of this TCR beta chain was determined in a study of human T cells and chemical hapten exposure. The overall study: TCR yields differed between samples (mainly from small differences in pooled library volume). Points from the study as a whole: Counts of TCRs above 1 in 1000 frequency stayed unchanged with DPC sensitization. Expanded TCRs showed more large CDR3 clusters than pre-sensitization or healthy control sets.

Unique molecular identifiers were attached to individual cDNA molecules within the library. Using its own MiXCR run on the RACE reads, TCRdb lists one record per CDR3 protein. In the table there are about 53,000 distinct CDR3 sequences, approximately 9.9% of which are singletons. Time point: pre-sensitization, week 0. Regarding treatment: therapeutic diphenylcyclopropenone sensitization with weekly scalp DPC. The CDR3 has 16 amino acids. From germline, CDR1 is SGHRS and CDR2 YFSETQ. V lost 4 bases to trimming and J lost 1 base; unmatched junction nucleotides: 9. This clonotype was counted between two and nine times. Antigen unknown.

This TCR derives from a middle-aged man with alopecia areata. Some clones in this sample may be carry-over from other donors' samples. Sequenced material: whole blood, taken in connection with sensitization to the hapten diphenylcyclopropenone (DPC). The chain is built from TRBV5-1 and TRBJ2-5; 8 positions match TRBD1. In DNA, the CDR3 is TGCGCCAGCAGCCGTCTTACGACAGGGGCCCAAGAGACCCAGTACTTC. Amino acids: CASSRLTTGAQETQYF.